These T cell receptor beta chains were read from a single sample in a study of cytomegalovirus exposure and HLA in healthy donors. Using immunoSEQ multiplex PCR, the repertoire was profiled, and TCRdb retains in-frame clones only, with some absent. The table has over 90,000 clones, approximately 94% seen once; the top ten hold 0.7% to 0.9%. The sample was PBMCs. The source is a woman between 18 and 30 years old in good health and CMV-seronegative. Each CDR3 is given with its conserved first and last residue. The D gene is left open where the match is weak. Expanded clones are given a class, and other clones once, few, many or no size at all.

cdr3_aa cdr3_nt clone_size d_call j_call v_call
CASSYSTAGPYEQYF TGTGCCAGCAGTTACTCCACTGCGGGGCCCTACGAGCAGTACTTC - - TRBJ2-7 TRBV6-6
CASSIIRAGDYEQYF TGTGCCAGTAGTATAATCAGGGCAGGGGACTACGAGCAGTACTTC once - TRBJ2-7 TRBV19
CASSQQDRGENIQYF TGCGCCAGCAGCCAACAAGACAGGGGGGAAAACATTCAGTACTTC - TRBD1 TRBJ2-4 TRBV4-1
CAWSVPGTGAYEQYF TGTGCCTGGAGTGTTCCCGGGACAGGGGCGTACGAGCAGTACTTC - TRBD1 TRBJ2-7 TRBV30
CASSLGGAGKETQYF TGTGCCAGCAGCCTCGGGGGGGCGGGAAAAGAGACCCAGTACTTC - TRBD2 TRBJ2-5 TRBV7-9
CASSLVNTQYF TGTGCCAGCAGCTTAGTTAATACGCAGTATTTT - - TRBJ2-3 TRBV7-9
CASSLGGFNQPQHF TGTGCCAGCAGCCTGGGGGGATTCAATCAGCCCCAGCATTTT - - TRBJ1-5 TRBV6-6
CSVDGRVRGYTF TGCAGCGTTGACGGCAGGGTACGCGGCTACACCTTC - - TRBJ1-2 TRBV29-1
CASSYRGSGNQPQHF TGTGCCAGCTCATATAGGGGCTCCGGCAATCAGCCCCAGCATTTT - - TRBJ1-5 TRBV2
CASSPPSPAGAETQYF TGTGCCAGCTCACCACCGAGTCCAGCGGGGGCAGAGACCCAGTACTTC - TRBD2 TRBJ2-5 TRBV18
CAWRVLRGRPDYGYTF TGTGCCTGGAGAGTACTCCGCGGGAGGCCCGACTATGGCTACACCTTC - - TRBJ1-2 TRBV30
CASSPGLSTDTQYF TGTGCCAGCAGCCCGGGACTTAGCACAGATACGCAGTATTTT - - TRBJ2-3 TRBV7-2
CASSLWGQAEAFF TGTGCCAGCAGCTTGTGGGGGCAGGCTGAAGCTTTCTTT once - TRBJ1-1 TRBV5-5
CASSFSGVNTGELFF TGTGCCAGCAGCTTCAGCGGGGTGAACACCGGGGAGCTGTTTTTT - TRBD2 TRBJ2-2 TRBV7-3
CASSPSRDYGYTF TGTGCCAGCAGTCCGTCCCGAGACTATGGCTACACCTTC - - TRBJ1-2 TRBV27
CASSQASLHWAFF TGTGCCAGCAGCCAAGCCTCATTGCACTGGGCTTTCTTT - - TRBJ1-1 TRBV14
CSTLTGQVQNGYTF TGCAGCACCCTCACCGGACAGGTACAGAATGGCTACACCTTC once TRBD1 TRBJ1-2 TRBV29-1
CASSPGLPLHF TGTGCCAGCAGCCCAGGGTTACCCCTCCACTTT few - TRBJ1-6 TRBV7-2
CASNIGQGYTF TGTGCCAGTAACATTGGGCAGGGCTACACCTTC - - TRBJ1-2 TRBV19
CASSESAGLAYGYTF TGCGCCAGCAGTGAGTCGGCAGGGTTGGCCTATGGCTACACCTTC once - TRBJ1-2 TRBV10-2
CSVTGLAVGDTQYF TGCAGCGTCACGGGACTAGCGGTGGGAGATACGCAGTATTTT - TRBD2 TRBJ2-3 TRBV29-1
CASSPKGAYGYTF TGCGCCAGCAGTCCGAAGGGGGCCTATGGCTACACCTTC - TRBD1 TRBJ1-2 TRBV4-1
CASSQMWGGFQETQYF TGCGCCAGCAGCCAGATGTGGGGAGGATTCCAAGAGACCCAGTACTTC - - TRBJ2-5 TRBV4-3
CASSFGGLEAFF TGTGCCAGCAGTTTCGGAGGACTTGAAGCTTTCTTT - - TRBJ1-1 TRBV14
CASSKQGANEQFF TGTGCCAGCTCGAAACAGGGGGCAAATGAGCAGTTCTTC - TRBD1 TRBJ2-1 TRBV18
CASKGTGGVRGNQPQHF TGTGCCAGTAAAGGGACAGGGGGCGTTCGAGGCAATCAGCCCCAGCATTTT - TRBD1 TRBJ1-5 TRBV19
CASICLAGYNEQFF TGTGCCAGCATTTGCCTAGCGGGTTACAATGAGCAGTTCTTC - TRBD2 TRBJ2-1 TRBV11-3
CSVEEGDRGYEQYF TGCAGCGTTGAAGAGGGCGACAGGGGTTACGAGCAGTACTTC - TRBD1 TRBJ2-7 TRBV29-1
CASSESGGLSSGANVLTF TGTGCCAGCAGCGAGTCAGGGGGTCTGAGCTCTGGGGCCAACGTCCTGACTTTC - TRBD1 TRBJ2-6 TRBV9
CASSPRAGQADEQFF TGTGCCAGCAGCCCCCGGGCCGGACAGGCTGATGAGCAGTTCTTC - TRBD1 TRBJ2-1 TRBV7-2
CASSHRDRENYGYTF TGTGCCAGCAGTCACCGGGACAGGGAGAACTATGGCTACACCTTC - TRBD1 TRBJ1-2 TRBV6-6
CASSSTGVNYGYTF TGTGCCAGCAGCTCGACAGGTGTCAACTATGGCTACACCTTC - - TRBJ1-2 TRBV5-5
CASSQDGQGARQPQHF TGCGCCAGCAGCCAAGATGGGCAGGGGGCCCGACAGCCCCAGCATTTT - TRBD1 TRBJ1-5 TRBV4-3
CASTPTSGEQYF TGTGCCAGCACCCCTACTTCGGGGGAGCAGTACTTC - - TRBJ2-7 TRBV2
CASSRVSSQETQYF TGCGCCAGCAGTCGCGTTAGCAGTCAAGAGACCCAGTACTTC - - TRBJ2-5 TRBV23-1
CASSPQTGGGYGYTF TGTGCCAGCAGCCCACAGACAGGGGGCGGCTATGGCTACACCTTC - TRBD1 TRBJ1-2 TRBV9
CASSSGLAGGTDTQYF TGTGCTAGCAGCTCCGGGTTAGCGGGGGGCACAGATACGCAGTATTTT - TRBD2 TRBJ2-3 TRBV7-7
CASSSYPGTGSPETQYF TGTGCCAGCAGCTCATACCCCGGGACAGGGTCTCCGGAGACCCAGTACTTC once TRBD1 TRBJ2-5 TRBV7-9
CASSFHRGLAGNTIYF TGTGCCAGCAGCTTCCACAGGGGGCTGGCTGGAAACACCATATATTTT - TRBD1 TRBJ1-3 TRBV7-9
CASSLAVDRVFGETQYF TGTGCCAGCAGCTTAGCGGTAGACAGGGTGTTTGGGGAGACCCAGTACTTC - TRBD1 TRBJ2-5 TRBV7-2
CASWAGTRGTEAFF TGTGCCAGCTGGGCGGGGACTAGAGGCACTGAAGCTTTCTTT - - TRBJ1-1 TRBV28
CAWTPPDRETYGYTF TGTGCCTGGACCCCTCCGGACAGGGAAACCTATGGCTACACCTTC - TRBD1 TRBJ1-2 TRBV30
CASSEDAYQNTEAFF TGTGCCAGCAGTGAAGACGCGTACCAGAACACTGAAGCTTTCTTT - - TRBJ1-1 TRBV2
CASSQERGGSQPQHF TGCGCCAGCAGCCAAGAAAGAGGGGGAAGTCAGCCCCAGCATTTT - - TRBJ1-5 TRBV4-3